This entry lists 19 T cell receptor beta chains sequenced from one sample in a study of blood T cells in healthy people across ages. Using a J-beta primer mix together with a sample-barcoded 5' primer, a second PCR was run for roughly 6 to 11 cycles. Each CDR3 protein gets one entry after TCRdb re-called the 5' RACE reads with MiXCR. Among some 670,000 distinct CDR3 sequences listed, roughly half were seen once. Sequencing used blood. Source of these receptors: an elderly woman in good health.

Turning to this clonotype: Germline and junction disagree at one end, which may indicate a read error. J is TRBJ2-7 and V is TRBV28, with 8 bases that match TRBD2. The CDR3 extends over 14 amino acids. Germline CDR1 reads MDHEN; CDR2 reads SYDVKM. The CDR3 DNA reads TGTGCCAACAGTACAAGCGGGGGATTCTACGAGCAGTACTTC. This sequence encodes CANSTSGGFYEQYF.

DNA for the CDR3: TGCAGTGCTATAAAGCGGGATGGGGACAATGAGCAGTTCTTC. Its protein is CSAIKRDGDNEQFF. The chain employs TRBV20-1 and TRBJ2-1; TRBD2 matches at 7 bases. V shed 4 bases and J 5 bases; nucleotides not matched to a gene: 8. Germline-derived CDR1 and CDR2 are DFQATT and SNEGSKA (reference sequence). This CDR3 has 14 residues.

The chain carries TRBV7-8 and TRBJ2-2; 9 nucleotides agree with TRBD2. This CDR3 is built from 17 residues. V shed 3 bases and J 1 base; nucleotides not matched to a gene: 6. Germline CDR1 and CDR2: SGHVS and FQNEAQ. The chain's CDR3 is CASSFRGLAENTGELFF. DNA for the CDR3: TGTGCCAGCAGCTTTCGGGGACTAGCTGAGAACACCGGGGAGCTGTTTTTT.

V usage is TRBV10-3 and J usage is TRBJ2-1, with 11 bases matching TRBD2. Trimming at V came to 6 bases and at J to 2 bases, leaving 3 bases not matched to a gene. This CDR3 spans 15 amino acids. Germline CDR1 is ENHRY and CDR2 is SYGVKD. The CDR3 DNA sequence: TGTGCCATCAGCCAGACTAGCGGGACCTACAATGAGCAGTTCTTC. Translating it yields CAISQTSGTYNEQFF.

The chain has TRBV29-1 and TRBJ2-3; tentatively, D is TRBD2 (5 bases). Looked up from germline, CDR1 is SQVTM and CDR2 is ANQGSEA. The CDR3 is 12 residues long. The V and J ends lost 4 bases and 3 bases respectively, with 8 bases between them. The CDR3: CSVAPGTDTQYF. CDR3 in DNA: TGCAGCGTTGCGCCGGGGACAGATACGCAGTATTTT.

This clonotype was counted ten times or more. The V call is TRBV11-2, the J call TRBJ2-1; 10 nucleotides agree with TRBD2. CDR1 and CDR2 from the germline V gene are SGHAT and FQNNGV. V lost 1 base to trimming and J lost 5 bases; unmatched junction nucleotides: 5. The CDR3 runs to 16 residues. The CDR3 region has the DNA TGTGCCAGCAGCTTAGGACCAGGACTAGCGGACAATGAGCAGTTCTTC. Translating it yields CASSLGPGLADNEQFF. The whole variable domain, filled in from reference TRBV11-2 and TRBJ2-1, reads EAGVAQSPRYKIIEKRQSVAFWCNPISGHATLYWYQQILGQGPKLLIQFQNNGVVDDSQLPKDRFSAERLKGVDSTLKIQPAKLEDSAVYLCASSLGPGLADNEQFFGPGTRLTVL.

Turning to this clonotype: The junction shows a germline mismatch at one end, possibly a read error. The rearrangement links TRBV18 to TRBJ2-1; D unclear. Germline CDR1 reads KGHSH; CDR2 reads LQKENI. The CDR3 extends over 11 amino acids. CDR3 sequence: CAGSPSNEQFF. CDR3 DNA sequence: TGTGCCGGCTCACCGAGCAATGAGCAGTTCTTC.

The rearrangement uses TRBV29-1 and TRBJ2-1, with 7 bases matching TRBD1. The CDR3 consists of 16 residues. J lost 0 bases, V lost 0 bases, and 5 bases had no gene match. Germline lookup yields CDR1 SQVTM and CDR2 ANQGSEA. CDR3 protein: CSVEDIGGPSYNEQFF. Here the CDR3 DNA reads TGCAGCGTTGAAGATATAGGGGGCCCCTCCTACAATGAGCAGTTCTTC.

The V call is TRBV4-1, the J call TRBJ2-3, with D unresolved. V was trimmed by 0 bases and J by 6 bases, leaving 10 bases between them. CDR1 and CDR2 from the germline V gene are MGHRA and YSYEKL. The CDR3 has 14 amino acids. CDR3 coding DNA: TGCGCCAGCAGCCAAGAGGCCCCGCGGGATACGCAGTATTTT. It specifies CASSQEAPRDTQYF.

The chain uses TRBV5-1 and TRBJ1-4, with TRBD1 as a possible D gene (6 bases). CDR1 and CDR2 (germline): SGHRS, YFSETQ. The CDR3 covers 17 residues. Trimming shortened V by 3 bases and J by 0 bases, and 15 bases separated the two germline ends. The CDR3 here is CASSSGGGGATNEKLFF. The DNA for the CDR3 is TGCGCCAGCAGCTCAGGAGGAGGGGGAGCAACTAATGAAAAACTGTTTTTT.

This rearrangement joins TRBV20-1 to TRBJ2-1; 9 bases align to TRBD2. The CDR3 runs 14 residues. CDR1 and CDR2 from the germline V gene are DFQATT and SNEGSKA (reference sequence). J lost 3 bases, V lost 7 bases, and 7 bases had no gene match. In DNA form, the CDR3 reads TGCAGTGTTATGACTAGCGGAGACTACAATGAGCAGTTCTTC. Protein: CSVMTSGDYNEQFF.

This clonotype was seen a few times. This rearrangement joins TRBV30 to TRBJ1-6; no reliable D call. The V and J ends lost 0 bases and 0 bases respectively, with 6 bases between them. Per the germline V gene, CDR1 is GTSNPN and CDR2 is SVGIG (reference sequence). The CDR3 totals 15 residues. The CDR3: CAWSVSGSYNSPLHF. CDR3 coding DNA: TGTGCCTGGAGTGTTAGTGGCTCCTATAATTCACCCCTCCACTTT.

Details on this clonotype: Since a much larger clone is just one base distant, this may be a read error. The chain couples TRBV7-9 to TRBJ2-7, with D tentatively TRBD2 (5 bases). Germline V gives CDR1 SEHNR, CDR2 FQNEAQ (reference sequence). The CDR3 totals 15 residues. This CDR3 reads CVSSLATSAAYEQYF. DNA of the CDR3: TGTGTCAGCAGCTTAGCTACTAGTGCGGCGTACGAGCAGTACTTC.

This clonotype was seen a handful of times. The chain uses TRBV5-1 and TRBJ2-5; 10 bases align to TRBD2. The CDR3 extends over 14 amino acids. Germline V gene sequence: CDR1 SGHRS, CDR2 YFSETQ. Trimming at V came to 4 bases and at J to 5 bases, leaving 5 bases not matched to a gene. CDR3 DNA: TGCGCCAGCAGCCGCGGGACTAGCGTTGAGACCCAGTACTTC. Translated, it gives CASSRGTSVETQYF.

This clonotype was counted only a few times. The chain carries TRBV19 and TRBJ2-4; 9 nucleotides line up with TRBD1. The CDR3 has 18 residues. V was pared by 8 bases and J by 2 bases, with 16 bases of the junction left unmatched. Germline loops: CDR1 LNHDA, CDR2 SQIVND (reference sequence). This CDR3 is CASRTTGTGLFTKNIQYF. The CDR3 nucleotides read TGTGCCAGTCGAACGACCGGGACAGGGCTGTTCACCAAAAACATTCAGTACTTC.

The chain links TRBV12-3 or TRBV12-4 to TRBJ1-2; 10 nucleotides line up with TRBD1. The ends lost 8 bases at V and 0 bases at J; junction bases unmatched: 3. CDR3 length: 14 residues. The CDR3 DNA is TGTGCCAGCTATGGACAGGGGGCTAACTATGGCTACACCTTC. Its translation: CASYGQGANYGYTF.

This clonotype was seen once. V usage is TRBV12-3 or TRBV12-4 and J usage is TRBJ2-7, with D tentatively TRBD1 (5 bases). Trimming cost V 7 bases and J 3 bases, with 19 bases left between them. The CDR3 runs 15 residues. The CDR3 reads CASTTGIGHHYEQYF. DNA for the CDR3: TGTGCCAGCACCACTGGGATCGGACATCACTACGAGCAGTACTTC.

Note on this clonotype: A much larger clone differs by one base, so this may be a read error. CDR3 nucleotides: TGCAGTGCTAGGGACAGGGACGAAAGCACTGAACCTTTCTTT. The encoded protein is CSARDRDESTEPFF. This chain links TRBV20-1 with TRBJ1-1; 8 bases line up with TRBD1. Per germline, CDR1 DFQATT and CDR2 SNEGSKA (reference sequence). The CDR3 has 14 residues.

In its sample, this clonotype was seen many times. The V gene is TRBV20-1, the J gene TRBJ2-7; 10 nucleotides match TRBD1. J lost 0 bases, V lost 3 bases, and 5 bases had no gene match. This CDR3 spans 15 amino acids. The germline V gene encodes CDR1 DFQATT and CDR2 SNEGSKA (reference sequence). The CDR3 is CSASGTGAFSYEQYF. The DNA for the CDR3 is TGCAGTGCTAGCGGGACAGGGGCCTTCTCCTACGAGCAGTACTTC.